The 11 T cell receptor beta chains below were found in one sample sequenced in a study of T-cell memory formation after mild COVID-19. TCRdb re-analysed the 5' RACE reads in MiXCR, keeping a single row per CDR3 protein. Altogether 170,000 or so distinct CDR3 sequences are present, 31% being singletons, with the ten largest covering 12%. Input material: PBMCs or a T cell subset sorted from them (not recorded which). These receptors originate from an adult woman who had mild COVID-19 (a few samples of this study predate the infection). Cell type and time point are not known.

The chain is built from TRBV7-9 and TRBJ2-1; TRBD2 is a possible D gene (5 bases). V lost 7 bases and J 4 bases, leaving 14 bases between the germline ends. This CDR3 contains 14 residues. Germline CDR1 and CDR2: SEHNR and FQNEAQ (reference sequence). CDR3 protein: CASTSEERYNEQFF. CDR3 DNA: TGTGCCAGCACCTCCGAGGAGCGGTACAATGAGCAGTTCTTC.

The chain joins TRBV9 to TRBJ2-1, with 8 nucleotides matching TRBD2. Trimming at V came to 0 bases and at J to 9 bases, leaving 8 bases not matched to a gene. Looked up from germline, CDR1 is SGDLS and CDR2 is YYNGEE. This CDR3 contains 15 residues. CDR3 loop: CASSVGGGPSSEQFF. The CDR3 coding sequence is TGTGCCAGCAGCGTAGGCGGGGGGCCGAGTAGTGAGCAGTTCTTC.

The table lists this clonotype with a few counts. This sequence joins TRBV27 and TRBJ2-7; D possibly corresponds to TRBD1 (5 bases). V shed 4 bases and J shed 2 bases, with 12 bases lying between them. Germline-derived CDR1 and CDR2 are MNHEY and SMNVEV (reference sequence). CDR3 length: 14 residues. CDR3 in DNA: TGTGCCAGCAGTTACCCAGGACAAGCCTACGAGCAGTACTTC. This translates into CASSYPGQAYEQYF.

The chain uses TRBV18 and TRBJ1-2; 11 bases match TRBD1. V shed 1 base, J shed 2 bases, and the junction held 6 bases outside the gene matches. The CDR3 contains 17 residues. Germline CDR1 and CDR2: KGHSH and LQKENI. This CDR3 reads CASSPLPGTGGNYGYTF. The CDR3 DNA sequence: TGTGCCAGCTCACCACTGCCCGGGACAGGGGGGAACTATGGCTACACCTTC. Full variable domain (outside the CDR3, taken from reference TRBV18 and TRBJ1-2): NAGVMQNPRHLVRRRGQEARLRCSPMKGHSHVYWYRQLPEEGLKFMVYLQKENIIDESGMPKERFSAEFPKEGPSILRIQQVVRGDSAAYFCASSPLPGTGGNYGYTFGSGTRLTVV.

This clonotype occurred a few times. The chain recombines TRBV29-1 with TRBJ1-1, with D perhaps TRBD1 (5 bases). CDR3 size: 12 residues. The germline V and J ends were trimmed by 5 bases and 2 bases, with 9 bases remaining between them. The germline V gene has CDR1 SQVTM and CDR2 ANQGSEA. DNA of the CDR3: TGCAGCGTTCTTACAGGTAACACTGAAGCTTTCTTT. Protein: CSVLTGNTEAFF.

This chain connects TRBV5-1 to TRBJ1-1; TRBD1 is a possible D gene (5 bases). Trimming cost V 2 bases and J 6 bases, with 14 bases left between them. Germline assignment: CDR1 SGHRS and CDR2 YFSETQ. The CDR3 is 14 residues long. This chain's CDR3 is CASSFRLGAPEAFF. The CDR3, as DNA: TGCGCCAGCAGCTTCCGACTAGGGGCCCCTGAAGCTTTCTTT.

The table lists this clonotype with a few counts. The chain is built from TRBV7-2 and TRBJ2-7; D unresolved. This CDR3 has 15 amino acids. Germline CDR1 and CDR2: SGHTA and FQGNSA. Trimming left V 1 base short and J 0 bases short, with 10 bases between. DNA for the CDR3: TGTGCCAGCAGCTTAGGGTCTGTAGCCTCCTACGAGCAGTACTTC. Translation gives CASSLGSVASYEQYF.

The chain uses TRBV2 and TRBJ2-5; D tentatively fits TRBD1 or TRBD2 (5 bases each). The CDR3 contains 13 residues. Germline assignment: CDR1 SNHLY and CDR2 FYNNEI. V was trimmed by 3 bases and J by 6 bases, leaving 11 bases between them. The CDR3 region is CASSEGRDQTQYF. The DNA for the CDR3 is TGTGCCAGCAGTGAGGGTAGGGACCAGACCCAGTACTTC.

This clonotype was detected ten times or more. The chain recombines TRBV18 with TRBJ2-3, with 12 bases aligning to TRBD2. Germline V gene data show CDR1 as KGHSH and CDR2 as LQKENI. V lost 8 bases and J lost 1; bases outside the gene matches: 7. The CDR3 is made up of 16 amino acids. In DNA, the CDR3 is TGTGCCAGCAGCCCGAGACTAGCGGGGGGCACAGATACGCAGTATTTT. This sequence encodes CASSPRLAGGTDTQYF. The complete variable domain, with remaining parts taken from reference TRBV18 and TRBJ2-3, reads NAGVMQNPRHLVRRRGQEARLRCSPMKGHSHVYWYRQLPEEGLKFMVYLQKENIIDESGMPKERFSAEFPKEGPSILRIQQVVRGDSAAYFCASSPRLAGGTDTQYFGPGTRLTVL.

This chain uses TRBV6-2 or TRBV6-3 with TRBJ1-4; D gene uncertain. V was cut by 2 bases and J by 5 bases, with 12 bases left in between. Germline lookup yields CDR1 MNHEY and CDR2 SVGEGT. The CDR3 extends over 15 amino acids. The CDR3 here is CASSYVGSGNEKLFF. In DNA, the CDR3 is TGTGCCAGCAGTTACGTGGGAAGCGGGAATGAAAAACTGTTTTTT.

The CDR3 sequence is CASSQDRAEETQYF. Written as DNA, the CDR3 is TGTGCCAGCAGCCAAGATAGGGCAGAAGAGACCCAGTACTTC. The chain joins TRBV3-1 to TRBJ2-5; D uncertain. The germline gives CDR1 LGHDT, CDR2 YNNKEL (reference sequence). CDR3 length: 14 amino acids. V lost 0 bases and J lost 3, with 8 bases in between.